This TCR beta chain appears in the sequencing data of a study of beta chain features in type 1 diabetes. Broader study findings: Shorter TCRB CDR3s, moderately but significantly so, were found in Type 1 diabetes patients in all four CD4+ subsets. Researchers could not determine here whether HLA type influences TCRB rearrangement. When VDJ junctions were examined, type 1 diabetes patients showed fewer insertions and more deletions.

It was via CD45RO/CCR7/CD25/CD127/CD95/CD27 that CD4+ naive, central memory, regulatory and stem cell-like memory cells were sorted. The germline V gene encodes CDR1 SEHNR and CDR2 FQNEAQ (reference sequence). This CDR3 is built from 11 residues. V was clipped by 7 bases and J by 5 bases, with 8 bases between them. This clone came up a few times. What it binds is unknown. What was sequenced were expressed TCRB transcripts, since all of the isolated RNA had been reverse transcribed. Assay: immunoSEQ multiplex PCR; the TCRdb copy retains only in-frame clones and omits some. Here the sample spans a few hundred thousand clones, approximately 16% being singletons.

Sequencing was done on a sample of naive CD4+ T cells from blood. The clonotype originates from a man younger than 40 with type 1 diabetes. The chain uses TRBV7-9 and TRBJ2-5; no definite D call. The CDR3 region is CASMGSETQYF. The CDR3 nucleotides read TGTGCCAGCATGGGATCGGAGACCCAGTACTTC.